Here is one T cell receptor (beta chain) with its context. This entry comes from a study of T cells in Graves' hyperthyroidism and ophthalmopathy. Ophthalmopathy patients had Clinical Activity Score at least 3, NOSPECS grade at least 4, duration under 3 months. V lost 7 bases to trimming and J lost 7 bases; unmatched junction nucleotides: 9. CDR1 is ENHRY, CDR2 SYGVKD, per germline. CDR3 length: 14 residues. The CDR3 regions of TCR beta were amplified from RNA transcripts. First-round RT-PCR targeting the TCR CDR3 was performed with the HTBI primer set. MiXCR, applied by TCRdb to the multiplex PCR reads, yields one record per CDR3 protein. The sample shows hundreds of thousands of distinct CDR3 sequences, around 20% of them seen only once.

The sequence was obtained from a man under 40 with Graves' ophthalmopathy. Sequencing input: blood. This chain connects TRBV10-3 to TRBJ2-1; TRBD1 matches at 8 bases. As DNA, the CDR3 is TGTGCCATCACCACCGGGACAGGAGAGAATGAGCAGTTCTTC. It is translated as CAITTGTGENEQFF.